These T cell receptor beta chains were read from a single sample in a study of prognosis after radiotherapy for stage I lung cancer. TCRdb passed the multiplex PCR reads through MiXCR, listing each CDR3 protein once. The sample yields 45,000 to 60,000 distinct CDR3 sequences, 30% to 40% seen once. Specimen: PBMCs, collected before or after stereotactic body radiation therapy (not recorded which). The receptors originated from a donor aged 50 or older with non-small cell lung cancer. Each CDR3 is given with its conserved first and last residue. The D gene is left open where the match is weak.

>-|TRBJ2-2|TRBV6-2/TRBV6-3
CASRWLARGDTGELFF
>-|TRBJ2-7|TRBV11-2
CASIPGVYEQYF
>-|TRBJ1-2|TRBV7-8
CASIPVRGAGVYTF
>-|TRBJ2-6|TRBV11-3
CASTKDSAGANVLTF
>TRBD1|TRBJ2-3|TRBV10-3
CATAGTGTTDTQYF
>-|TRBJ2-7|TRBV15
CATSKATGPYEQYF
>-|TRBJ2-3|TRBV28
CASSYYREYVDTQYF
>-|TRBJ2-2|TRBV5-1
CASSPTGNTGELFF
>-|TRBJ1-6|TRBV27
CASIYKHNNSPLHF
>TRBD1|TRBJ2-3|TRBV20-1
CSAKDPQGADTQYF
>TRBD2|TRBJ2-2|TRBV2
CASSEPSGRGGTGELFF
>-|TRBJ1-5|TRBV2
CASRARGAHQPQHF
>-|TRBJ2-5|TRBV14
CASSPSAWRSGETQYF
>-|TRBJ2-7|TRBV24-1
CATSDPLTYEQYF
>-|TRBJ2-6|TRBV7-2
CASRARACRETVANVLTF
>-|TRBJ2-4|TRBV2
CASSNPGELNIQYF
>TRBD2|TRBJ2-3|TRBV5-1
CASSSSGRSTDTQYF
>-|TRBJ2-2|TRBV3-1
CASSHLANTGELFF
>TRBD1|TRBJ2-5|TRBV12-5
CASGPRQGETQYF
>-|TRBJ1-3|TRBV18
CASSPPGKGSGNTIYF
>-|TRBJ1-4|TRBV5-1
CASSPGNGWEKLFF
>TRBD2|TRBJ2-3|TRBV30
CAASGRAGTDTQYF
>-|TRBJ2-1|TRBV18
CASSPGGVYEQFF
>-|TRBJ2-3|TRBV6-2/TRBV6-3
CASSYGGGTDTQYF